This TCR beta chain stems from a study of T cell changes during pregnancy in multiple sclerosis. Germline CDR1 and CDR2: SGHDT and YYEEEE. V was pared by 4 bases and J by 6 bases, with 10 bases of the junction left unmatched. This CDR3 contains 15 residues. This clone showed up just once. Profiled with immunoSEQ multiplex PCR; TCRdb holds only in-frame clones, not every one. Among 55,000 to 85,000 clones listed, approximately 91% were seen once. This chain connects TRBV5-6 to TRBJ2-7; 10 nucleotides line up with TRBD2. The clonotype comes from a female donor with multiple sclerosis, enrolled in a pregnancy study. Sequences were derived from CD4+ T cells from peripheral blood mononuclear cells, sampled after pregnancy. The CDR3 loop is CASSENIAGGGEQYF. DNA for the CDR3: TGTGCCAGCAGCGAAAATATAGCGGGAGGTGGCGAGCAGTACTTC.